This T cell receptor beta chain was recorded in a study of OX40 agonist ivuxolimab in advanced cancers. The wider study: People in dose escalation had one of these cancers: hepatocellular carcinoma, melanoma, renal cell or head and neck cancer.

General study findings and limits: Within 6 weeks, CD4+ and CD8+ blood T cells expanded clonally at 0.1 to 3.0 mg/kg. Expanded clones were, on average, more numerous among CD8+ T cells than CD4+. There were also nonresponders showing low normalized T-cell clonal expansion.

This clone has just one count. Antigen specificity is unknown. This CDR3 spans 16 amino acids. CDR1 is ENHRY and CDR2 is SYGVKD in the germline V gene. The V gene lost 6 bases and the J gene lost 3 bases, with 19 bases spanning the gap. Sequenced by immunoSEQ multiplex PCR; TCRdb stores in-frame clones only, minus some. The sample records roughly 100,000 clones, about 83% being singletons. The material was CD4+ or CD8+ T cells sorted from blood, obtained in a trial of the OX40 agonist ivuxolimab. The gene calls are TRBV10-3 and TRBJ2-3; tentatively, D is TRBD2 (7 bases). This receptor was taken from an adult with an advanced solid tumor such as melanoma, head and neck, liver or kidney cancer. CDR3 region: CAIRGGGTHGTDTQYF. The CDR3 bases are TGTGCCATCAGAGGGGGGGGGACGCACGGGACAGATACGCAGTATTTT.